Listed here is a single TCR beta chain. It has no known antigen specificity. Per-base quality was not reported, and no clone a single base away is much larger than it. These data are taken from a study of cytomegalovirus exposure and HLA in healthy donors (dated by TCRdb to about 2017). General notes on the study: According to an earlier analysis of several hundred of the donors, about 170 million T cells yielded roughly 100 million unique TCR beta sequences and roughly 280 Gb of sequence data. About 280 gigabases of sequencing data and around 80 million unique TCR sequences made up an early release that covered 500 to 700 HLA-typed donors. Of the roughly 400 genotyped donors, 81% were placed in the genetic ancestry cluster associated with self-reported Caucasian donors. The aim of the study was to test whether cataloging public T cell receptors could identify signatures of past pathogen exposure. The study used immunosequencing to profile the T cell repertoires of approximately 690 subjects and linked those repertoires to cytomegalovirus serostatus. In addition to the first cohort of roughly 700 subjects, a separate validation cohort of approximately 110 different subjects was used. To predict cytomegalovirus infection status, the study brought together high-throughput TCR immunosequencing, statistical association of individual TCRs with disease status, and machine learning. To study patterns of TCR occurrence, a later analysis re-analyzed previously published TCR beta repertoires from 650 to 750 donors and added high-resolution HLA genotyping. Rather than drawing on any new phenotypic data, the later analysis identified candidate immune exposures from TCR beta sequences and the way those sequences occurred across donors. An earlier analysis of fewer than 700 of the donors applied high-throughput TCR beta sequencing to assess whether each TCR beta V gene segment acted as functional or pseudogenic. Donor age, sex, ethnicity and CMV serostatus were compiled together with the repertoire data. In a later genetic analysis, genome-wide SNP genotypes for about 65% of the 666 donors were used, and that subset was treated as a discovery cohort. All discovery cohort repertoires had been generated on a single sequencing platform. Both class I and class II loci were covered by HLA typing, at four-digit resolution. Typing coverage differed by locus: A, B, C, DRB1 and DQB1 were typed in about 620-640 donors, DQA1 in roughly 500, DPA1 in 600 to 610, and DPB1 in 472. About five DR-DQ haplotypes were treated as single units for association and clustering because of strong linkage in the cohort. Across 398 genotyped donors of the cohort, an average of approximately 240,000 unique TCR beta nucleotide sequences per donor were sequenced, and 15% to 20% of those sequences were non-productive. Overall study outcomes, separate from this receptor: In an earlier analysis of 587 of the donors, most TCR beta V segments appeared in productive rearrangements about 87% or about 30% of the time, broadly matching IMGT annotations. Because counts were too low, 15 to 20 rarely observed V segments, including chromosome 9 orphons, were excluded from the earlier analysis of several hundred of the donors. A few of the identified cytomegalovirus-associated TCR beta chains were confirmed in vitro to be specific for cytomegalovirus antigens. An association between a missense DCLRE1C variant and V-gene and J-gene trimming of TCR beta chains was found in a later genetic analysis and replicated in an independent cohort. A later analysis found that HLA-associated TCR beta chains were more clonally expanded and had lower generation probabilities than equally common non-associated chains. The presence/absence analyses assumed that sequencing depth was roughly uniform across donors, and that assumption may not be true. A later analysis found that TCR association rates varied across HLA loci, with DRB1 alleles showing the most associated TCRs and HLA-C alleles the fewest. Linkage disequilibrium might explain the correlated functional status among segregating V segments, but an unknown experimental factor could not be ruled out. When HLA alleles, especially DR and DQ, strongly co-occurred, TCR associations were difficult to assign to individual alleles. Most TCR sequences were observed very rarely across donors, whereas some public TCRs were present in many individuals. A later analysis reported that several top co-occurrence clusters appeared linked to parvovirus B19, influenza, CMV and Epstein-Barr virus. The authors suggested that the approach could potentially be extended to other disease states and immunological phenotypes. A further reported finding was that TCR beta sequences accurately predicted the HLA-A and HLA-B alleles for most subjects in the first cohort. A total of some 180 TCR beta chains were listed by the study as associated with cytomegalovirus. Because HLA typing was unavailable for some donors at each locus, only the typed subset was used in association tests. In both the original and validation cohorts, the classifier was reported to diagnose cytomegalovirus status with high specificity and sensitivity. Because the 87-base-pair reads could not distinguish some IMGT-functional V segments, including TRBV6-2 and TRBV6-3, those segments were excluded. This cohort had only TCR beta chains sequenced, and the lack of alpha or paired-chain data limited which features could be detected. A later analysis associated 16,951 TCR beta sequences with specific HLA alleles at a false discovery rate of 0.05. A later genetic analysis reported fewer N-insertions in productive TCRs among donors in an Asian-associated ancestry cluster than the roughly 700-donor mean. The sequencing pipeline was judged likely to have produced a cluster of highly shared sequence variants as a technical artifact. Most CMV-associated TCR beta chains appeared to be HLA-restricted in a later analysis, and the HLA associations seemed to be driven largely by CMV exposure. For the cohort, immune exposure information was limited to CMV serostatus.

The cohort consisted of 650 to 700 healthy bone marrow donors. At the time of sampling, all cohort members were nominally healthy, though unrecorded immune exposures were likely present. The donor was CMV seropositive and belonged to the group of 250 to 350 seropositive cohort members. Every donor gave a peripheral blood sample, and the peripheral blood mononuclear cells from that sample were used for TCR beta sequencing. The Qiagen DNeasy Blood Extraction Kit was used to extract genomic DNA from the blood cell samples. CDR1 and CDR2 were assigned from the germline V gene (reference sequence) as SEHNR and FQNEAQ. Including cysteine and phenylalanine, the CDR3 has 14 amino acids. The read is trimmed to its CDR3 DNA, 42 bases read in frame from base 1. Unmatched junction bases come to 8, with V trimmed by 3 bases and J by 6 bases. The library came from the immunoSEQ multiplex PCR assay. The multiplex PCR relied on a mix of 60 forward primers for TCR Vbeta segments and 13 reverse primers for TCR Jbeta segments. A multiplex PCR assay on genomic DNA amplified the CDR3 region of rearranged TCR beta genes. Amplified TCR beta libraries were sequenced as 87-base-pair reads on the Illumina HiSeq System. In the paper's pipeline: In a later analysis, around 80 million unique TCR beta chains were counted across the 500 to 850 repertoires, and roughly 9.9 million of these chains were shared by at least two donors. A nearest-neighbor algorithm error-corrected the raw reads and collapsed the reads into unique sequences, merging closely related sequences to remove PCR and sequencing errors. CDR3 sequences were aligned to IMGT reference sequences to assign V, D and J gene segments. For a sequence to be retained, a match of at least six nucleotides was required to both a V gene segment and a J gene segment. A rearrangement counted as productive if the CDR3 had no stop codons and remained in frame with V and J, and every other rearrangement counted as non-productive. Following IMGT convention, CDR3 was defined as the stretch from the second conserved V-encoded cysteine to the conserved J-encoded phenylalanine. The earlier analysis of about 620 of the donors excluded sequences that lacked an unambiguous match to a single V gene segment. An earlier analysis of 587 of the donors called V segments functional above 56.7% productive rearrangements and segregating when the between-donor standard deviation exceeded 5%. A statistical classification framework was built to diagnose cytomegalovirus status from the catalog of TCR beta chain sequences. V and J gene assignment, in a later analysis, came from comparing TCR nucleotide sequences with IMGT/GENE-DB human TR gene sequences. A later analysis assigned CDR3 sequences and most-parsimonious VDJ recombination scenarios with the TCRdist pipeline. A later analysis defined each TCR beta chain by its CDR3 amino acid sequence plus V-gene family, and excluded reads lacking a unique V-gene family. To address suspected cross-contamination and a sequencing artifact, a later analysis removed roughly 580 highly shared, low-generation-probability nucleotide sequences. For each public chain, a later analysis derived a clonal expansion index from normalized ranks of inferred template counts within each repertoire. Generation probabilities in a later analysis came from a VDJ recombination model fitted to out-of-frame rearrangements, and those results were checked against IGoR. In a later analysis, TCR-TCR, TCR-HLA and TCR-CMV co-occurrence was scored with hypergeometric tests, and a repertoire-size bias correction was applied to TCR pairs. To estimate false discovery rates, a later analysis permuted the HLA or CMV assignments 20 times. A later analysis grouped co-occurring TCRs with DBSCAN, adding TCRdist sequence similarity when clustering within HLA-allele-positive subsets. Repertoires with fewer than 30,000 or more than 120,000 public chains, plus five repertoires with anomalous nucleotide sharing, were excluded from co-occurrence clustering. The table comes from immuneACCESS by way of TCRdb, which keeps in-frame sequences with V and J called. Part of the clones is missing from these tables; in studies checked, under half for an unresolved V gene and the rest for unknown reasons. V, J and clone size are those of that table, while D and trimming were read from the DNA. The sample includes about 200,000 clones, with 80% to 85% observed a single time. 5.5% to 7% of the sample is in the top ten clones.

The receptor was isolated from a woman in her 50s in good health and CMV-seropositive. Sequencing was performed on PBMCs. The sequence links TRBV7-9 to TRBJ2-7; TRBD2 agrees with 7 junctional bases. The DNA sequence is as follows: TGTGCCAGCAGCTTGATGGGAGGGGCCGGCGAGCAGTACTTC. Its amino acids are CASSLMGGAGEQYF.